The present T cell receptor (beta chain) was sequenced within a study of post-analysis software for immune sequencing data. The CDR3 is made up of 14 amino acids. Germline assignment: CDR1 SEHNR and CDR2 FQNEAQ (reference sequence). The TCR beta cDNA libraries carried unique molecular identifiers. MiXCR was run by TCRdb on the PCR reads, yielding one entry per CDR3 protein. The sample lists 600,000 to 750,000 distinct CDR3 sequences, 55% to 60% seen once, with around 11% in the top ten. As to this clonotype: Its antigen is still unknown. Relative to the germline gene, one junction end is altered; a read error may explain this.

Study observations and caveats: Under F measure analysis, samples from one preparation batch co-clustered strongly. A handful of TRBV segments were more frequent in patients than controls; TRBV5-6, TRBV5-1 and TRBV20-1 belonged to this group.

The rearrangement joins TRBV7-9 to TRBJ1-2, with TRBD1 matching 9 bases. The sample was blood. The sequence came from a girl aged 2 to 10 with multiple sclerosis. This CDR3 reads CASSLAGQGHGHTF. Written as DNA, the CDR3 is TGTGCCAGCAGCTTAGCGGGACAGGGCCATGGCCACACCTTC.